These 18 T cell receptor beta chains were all obtained from the same sample, sequenced in a study of cytomegalovirus exposure and HLA in healthy donors. Profiled with immunoSEQ multiplex PCR; TCRdb holds only in-frame clones, not every one. The data show about 66,000 clones, with nearly 98% seen just once and around 1.5% held by the top ten. Specimen: PBMCs. These receptors all stem from a woman aged 18-29 years in good health and CMV-seropositive.

The genes are TRBV1 and TRBJ2-3; TRBD2, the table's D call, was not compared with the DNA. TRBV1 is flagged as a pseudogene. CDR3 length: 20 residues. In nucleotides, the CDR3 is TGCACCAGCAGCCAAGGGACTAGCGGGGCTATAACTGGCCCCCCAGATACGCAGTATTTT. Its protein is CTSSQGTSGAITGPPDTQYF.

V usage is TRBV27 and J usage is TRBJ1-1; D possibly corresponds to TRBD1 (5 bases). Trimming cost V 5 bases and J 1 base, with 8 bases left between them. Germline CDR1 MNHEY, CDR2 SMNVEV (reference sequence). The CDR3 totals 13 residues. CDR3 DNA: TGTGCCAGCAGTGGGGGAGGGAACACTGAAGCTTTCTTT. Its translation: CASSGGGNTEAFF.

J is TRBJ1-5 and V is TRBV19; D ambiguous. With 0 bases removed from V and 4 bases from J, the gap between germline ends came to 7 bases. This CDR3 is built from 14 residues. Germline CDR1 reads LNHDA; CDR2 reads SQIVND (reference sequence). Here the CDR3 reads CASSIETENQPQHF. CDR3 DNA sequence: TGTGCCAGTAGTATAGAAACAGAAAATCAGCCCCAGCATTTT.

The chain joins TRBV11-2 to TRBJ1-2; 8 bases map to TRBD1. The germline V gene encodes CDR1 SGHAT and CDR2 FQNNGV. This CDR3 has 17 residues. V lost 7 bases, J lost 4 bases, and 17 bases stayed unmatched. The CDR3 reads CASNSIEDPGGIYGYTF. For the CDR3, the DNA is TGTGCCAGCAACAGTATCGAAGACCCAGGGGGCATCTATGGCTACACCTTC.

The chain joins TRBV25-1 to TRBJ2-7, with D maybe TRBD2 (7 bases). Germline assignment: CDR1 MGHDK and CDR2 SYGVNS. The CDR3 length is 14 residues. Trimming cost V 3 bases and J 2 bases, with 11 bases left between them. The CDR3 sequence: CASSEAGAAYEQYF. The CDR3 DNA is TGTGCCAGCAGTGAGGCGGGGGCCGCCTACGAGCAGTACTTC.

V and J are TRBV6-1 and TRBJ2-6; 7 nucleotides align to TRBD1. The J segment lost 4 bases and the V segment lost 5 bases, leaving 5 bases of the junction unmatched. The CDR3 length is 15 residues. From germline, CDR1 is MNHNS and CDR2 SASEGT. CDR3 in amino acids: CASSQTGAGANVLTF. Written as DNA, the CDR3 is TGTGCCAGCAGTCAAACAGGGGCCGGGGCCAACGTCCTGACTTTC.

The chain combines TRBV30 with TRBJ1-2; D unresolved. There are 13 residues in the CDR3. V lost 4 bases to trimming and J lost 6 bases, with 15 bases between them. Per the germline V gene, CDR1 is GTSNPN and CDR2 is SVGIG (reference sequence). CDR3 DNA sequence: TGTGCCTGGAATCCTGGGCAGGAGGATGGCTACACCTTC. It encodes CAWNPGQEDGYTF.

The chain employs TRBV10-2 and TRBJ1-2, with 8 bases aligning to TRBD1. Unmatched junction bases numbered 2, after V lost 3 bases and J lost 8 bases. Germline V lookup: CDR1 WSHSY, CDR2 SAAADI. The CDR3 sequence is 12 residues long. Written as DNA, the CDR3 is TGCGCCAGCAGTGAACAGGGGGGGGGCTACACCTTC. Protein product: CASSEQGGGYTF.

The V call is TRBV6-4, the J call TRBJ2-2, with D perhaps matching TRBD1 (6 bases). Trimming took off 3 bases at V and 7 bases at J, with 9 bases between the two ends. This CDR3 has 13 residues. Germline CDR1 and CDR2: MRHNA and SNTAGT. The CDR3 region has the DNA TGTGCCAGCAGTGAAGGGGGACACGGGGAGCTGTTTTTT. This encodes CASSEGGHGELFF.

The chain recombines TRBV30 with TRBJ2-7; 8 bases line up with TRBD1. Germline lookup yields CDR1 GTSNPN and CDR2 SVGIG (reference sequence). There are 13 residues in the CDR3. The V gene end was trimmed by 0 bases and the J gene end by 4 bases; junction bases not matched to a gene: 2. CDR3 residues: CAWSVQGVYEQYF. CDR3 nucleotides: TGTGCCTGGAGTGTACAGGGGGTGTACGAGCAGTACTTC. The full variable domain, completed using reference TRBV30 and TRBJ2-7, is SQTIHQWPATLVQPVGSPLSLECTVEGTSNPNLYWYRQAAGRGLQLLFYSVGIGQISSEVPQNLSASRPQDRQFILSSKKLLLSDSGFYLCAWSVQGVYEQYFGPGTRLTVT.

This chain connects TRBV30 to TRBJ2-1; 14 nucleotides align to TRBD2. The CDR3 contains 18 residues. CDR1 is GTSNPN, CDR2 SVGIG, per germline (reference sequence). V dropped 1 base and J dropped 0; count of bases not matched to a gene: 5. DNA of the CDR3: TGTGCCTGGAGTGGAGAGACTAGCGGGAGGGCCTCCTACAATGAGCAGTTCTTC. The encoded protein is CAWSGETSGRASYNEQFF.

V is TRBV5-1 and J is TRBJ2-3; 10 bases match TRBD2. CDR1 and CDR2 from the germline V gene are SGHRS and YFSETQ. The CDR3 has 16 residues. Trimming at V came to 3 bases and at J to 3 bases, leaving 7 bases not matched to a gene. The CDR3 loop reads CASSSLSGRATDTQYF. The CDR3 DNA reads TGCGCCAGCAGCTCCCTGAGCGGGAGGGCTACAGATACGCAGTATTTT.

This chain connects TRBV29-1 to TRBJ2-3; D is possibly TRBD1 (6 bases). Per germline, CDR1 SQVTM and CDR2 ANQGSEA. The V and J ends lost 2 bases and 0 bases respectively, with 12 bases between them. There are 15 residues in the CDR3. In DNA, the CDR3 is TGCAGCGTTGAAACAGGGATCGGTAGCACAGATACGCAGTATTTT. Translated, it gives CSVETGIGSTDTQYF.

This chain links TRBV4-2 with TRBJ2-7, with 13 bases aligning to TRBD2. The germline V gene has CDR1 LGHNA and CDR2 YNFKEQ. The CDR3 sequence is 16 residues long. With 3 bases clipped from V and 5 bases from J, the junction kept 7 bases outside the gene matches. This CDR3 reads CASSQVLAGGPNEQYF. CDR3 coding DNA: TGTGCCAGCAGCCAGGTACTAGCGGGAGGGCCCAACGAGCAGTACTTC.

The chain joins TRBV12-5 to TRBJ1-2, with 7 bases identical to TRBD1. Germline V gene lookup returns CDR1 LGHNT and CDR2 FRNRAP. This CDR3 spans 16 amino acids. V trimming: 1 base; J trimming: 6 bases; junction bases outside the gene matches: 11. CDR3 sequence: CASGLENHRGLDGYTF. The CDR3 DNA reads as TGTGCTAGTGGTTTGGAAAACCACAGGGGATTAGATGGCTACACCTTC.

The V call is TRBV9, the J call TRBJ2-3, with TRBD2 matching 9 bases. Germline assignment: CDR1 SGDLS and CDR2 YYNGEE. The CDR3 extends over 16 amino acids. V dropped 4 bases and J dropped 3; count of bases not matched to a gene: 9. The CDR3 DNA reads as TGTGCCAGCAGCCTACGTACAGCGGGAGGTACAGATACGCAGTATTTT. Translated: CASSLRTAGGTDTQYF. Supplemented by reference TRBV9 and TRBJ2-3, the full variable domain reads DSGVTQTPKHLITATGQRVTLRCSPRSGDLSVYWYQQSLDQGLQFLIQYYNGEERAKGNILERFSAQQFPDLHSELNLSSLELGDSALYFCASSLRTAGGTDTQYFGPGTRLTVL.

V gene TRBV7-3 combines with J gene TRBJ2-1, with no clear D. The CDR3 extends over 13 amino acids. Between the trimmed V and J ends, which lost 5 bases and 5 bases, there was a span of 10 bases. CDR1 is SGHTA, CDR2 FQGTGA, per germline. For the CDR3, the DNA is TGTGCCAGCAGCCTCCTTAGAGACAATGAGCAGTTCTTC. It specifies CASSLLRDNEQFF.

The chain joins TRBV11-2 to TRBJ2-1; 11 positions match TRBD2. CDR1 is SGHAT and CDR2 is FQNNGV in the germline V gene. The CDR3 totals 15 residues. With 0 bases clipped from V and 5 bases from J, the junction kept 0 bases outside the gene matches. CDR3 in amino acids: CASSLEGLADNEQFF. Written as DNA, the CDR3 is TGTGCCAGCAGCTTAGAGGGACTAGCGGACAATGAGCAGTTCTTC.